What follows are 32 T cell receptor beta chains derived from one specimen sequenced in a study of blood T cell repertoires in COVID-19. The table came from immunoSEQ multiplex PCR; TCRdb's copy has only in-frame clones and leaves some out. The data show roughly 340,000 clones, 87% seen once. Sequenced sample: PBMCs or T cells enriched from blood (not recorded which). The source is a middle-aged man in a cohort exposed to, infected with or recovered from COVID-19 (not recorded which).

The table lists this clone with a count of one. The chain uses TRBV9 and TRBJ2-1; D is possibly TRBD1 (6 bases). This CDR3 is built from 14 residues. Germline V lookup: CDR1 SGDLS, CDR2 YYNGEE. Trimming removed 3 bases from V and 6 bases from J, with 13 bases in between. CDR3 bases: TGTGCCAGCAGCGGACAGGTTTTGCTCAATGAGCAGTTCTTC. It yields the protein CASSGQVLLNEQFF.

The chain employs TRBV3-1 (or the pseudogene TRBV3-2) and TRBJ2-7, with 8 bases identical to TRBD2. In germline, CDR1 is LGHDT, CDR2 YNNKEL (reference sequence). This CDR3 contains 14 residues. The trim removed 1 base at V and 12 bases at J, leaving 11 bases unmatched. The CDR3 is CASSQGPRGGSRYF. The CDR3 coding sequence is TGTGCCAGCAGCCAAGGGCCCCGGGGGGGGTCGAGGTACTTC.

J is TRBJ2-5 and V is TRBV18; 7 bases match TRBD1. CDR3 length: 15 residues. CDR1 is KGHSH, CDR2 LQKENI, per germline. With V trimmed by 6 bases and J by 2 bases, 9 bases remained unmatched. CDR3 amino acids: CASSRRAQGQETQYF. In DNA, the CDR3 is TGTGCCAGCTCCCGCAGGGCACAGGGGCAAGAGACCCAGTACTTC. Filled out from reference TRBV18 and TRBJ2-5, the complete variable domain reads NAGVMQNPRHLVRRRGQEARLRCSPMKGHSHVYWYRQLPEEGLKFMVYLQKENIIDESGMPKERFSAEFPKEGPSILRIQQVVRGDSAAYFCASSRRAQGQETQYFGPGTRLLVL.

This rearrangement joins TRBV6-5 to TRBJ1-3; perhaps TRBD1 as D (5 bases). The V and J ends lost 0 bases and 2 bases respectively, with 11 bases between them. CDR3 size: 16 residues. Per the germline V gene, CDR1 is MNHEY and CDR2 is SVGAGI. CDR3: CASSYSTGAAGNTIYF. CDR3 DNA sequence: TGTGCCAGCAGTTACTCGACTGGGGCTGCTGGAAACACCATATATTTT.

The V and J genes are TRBV19 and TRBJ2-1; TRBD1 matches 7 bases. V was pared by 3 bases and J by 0 bases, with 11 bases of the junction left unmatched. The CDR3 is made up of 18 amino acids. From germline, CDR1 is LNHDA and CDR2 SQIVND (reference sequence). CDR3 coding DNA: TGTGCCAGTAGTATGGTCTCTATCTGGGACAGCTCCTACAATGAGCAGTTCTTC. This codes for CASSMVSIWDSSYNEQFF.

Points on this clone: Germline is not matched at one junction end, which may reflect a read error. The CDR3 protein is CASSESDSPYDQYF. The CDR3 nucleotides are TGTGCCAGCAGTGAATCGGACAGTCCCTACGATCAGTACTTC. This sequence joins TRBV25-1 and TRBJ2-7; D possibly corresponds to TRBD1 (6 bases). Germline CDR1 is MGHDK and CDR2 is SYGVNS. This CDR3 is 14 amino acids long.

The chain combines TRBV5-1 with TRBJ2-7; 16 nucleotides match TRBD2. Trimming removed 4 bases from V and 9 bases from J; junction bases left unmatched: 7. Germline V gives CDR1 SGHRS, CDR2 YFSETQ. This CDR3 contains 15 residues. The CDR3 is CASSPGTSGRALQYF. The CDR3 nucleotides read TGCGCCAGCAGCCCAGGGACTAGCGGGAGGGCCTTGCAGTACTTC.

V gene TRBV3-1 (or the pseudogene TRBV3-2) combines with J gene TRBJ2-7; the match to TRBD2 covers 7 bases. Germline V gene lookup returns CDR1 LGHDT and CDR2 YNNKEL (reference sequence). CDR3 length: 17 amino acids. V trimming: 0 bases; J trimming: 0 bases; junction bases outside the gene matches: 8. CDR3 in amino acids: CASSQDYGAGSSYEQYF. Here the CDR3 DNA reads TGTGCCAGCAGCCAAGATTACGGAGCGGGGAGCTCCTACGAGCAGTACTTC.

The CDR3: CASSLPEHRALEDEQFF. CDR3 bases: TGCGCCAGCAGCTTGCCGGAGCACCGGGCGTTGGAGGATGAGCAGTTCTTC. The chain links TRBV5-1 to TRBJ2-1; a possible D gene is TRBD2 (5 bases). The germline V gene has CDR1 SGHRS and CDR2 YFSETQ. This CDR3 contains 17 residues. The V end was cut by 1 base, the J end by 8 bases, with 22 bases between.

The count of this clone is one. CDR3 sequence (DNA): TGTGCCAGCAGTGGTCCCGGGACAGGGAATGATTCACCCCTCCACTTT. Translated, it gives CASSGPGTGNDSPLHF. This rearrangement joins TRBV6-1 to TRBJ1-6, with 9 bases matching TRBD1. The germline gives CDR1 MNHNS, CDR2 SASEGT. The V and J ends lost 4 bases and 8 bases, in that order; junction bases with no gene match: 9. This CDR3 spans 16 amino acids.

The genes are TRBV27 and TRBJ1-1, with a tentative D call TRBD1 (5 bases). Trimming pared 8 bases from V and 4 bases from J, leaving 17 bases between. From germline, CDR1 is MNHEY and CDR2 SMNVEV (reference sequence). The CDR3 is made up of 14 amino acids. This CDR3 reads CASSLREGFTEAFF. The DNA for the CDR3 is TGTGCCAGCTCTTTGCGGGAGGGGTTCACTGAAGCTTTCTTT.

The chain employs TRBV21-1 and TRBJ1-4; the tabulated D call, TRBD1, remains unverified against the DNA. TRBV21-1 is a recognized pseudogene. The CDR3 length is 15 residues. CDR3 residues: CASGQEGAKLEKLFF. CDR3 DNA: TGTGCCAGCGGACAAGAGGGGGCTAAGTTAGAAAAACTGTTTTTT.

CDR3 sequence: CASSPRVKETQYF. The CDR3 DNA sequence: TGTGCCAGCAGTCCCCGGGTAAAAGAGACCCAGTACTTC. This chain uses TRBV27 with TRBJ2-5; D gene unclear. The V gene lost 5 bases and the J gene lost 3 bases, with 10 bases spanning the gap. This CDR3 is 13 amino acids long. Germline V gene lookup returns CDR1 MNHEY and CDR2 SMNVEV (reference sequence).

V usage is TRBV12-5 and J usage is TRBJ2-1; D gene uncertain. The CDR3 consists of 13 residues. From germline, CDR1 is LGHNT and CDR2 FRNRAP. V was pared by 1 base and J by 9 bases, with 10 bases between. As DNA, the CDR3 is TGTGCTAGTGGTTTGGGGAGAATGGGTGAGCAGTTCTTC. This sequence encodes CASGLGRMGEQFF.

A remark on this clone: This specimen includes other DNA sequences encoding the same CDR3. The genes are TRBV4-1 and TRBJ2-7; TRBD1 matches at 8 bases. Trimming cost V 3 bases and J 2 bases; bases outside gene matches: 3. The CDR3 totals 14 residues. The V gene's germline CDR1 is MGHRA and CDR2 YSYEKL. CDR3 DNA sequence: TGCGCCAGCAGCCAGGGGACAGGCACCTACGAGCAGTACTTC. This encodes CASSQGTGTYEQYF.

V usage is TRBV12-3 or TRBV12-4 and J usage is TRBJ1-1; the D gene is possibly TRBD1 (6 bases). V was pared by 7 bases and J by 3 bases, with 12 bases between. The CDR3 is made up of 13 amino acids. As DNA, the CDR3 is TGTGCCAGCAAACAGGGTTGGTACACTGAAGCTTTCTTT. Its protein product is CASKQGWYTEAFF.

V is TRBV9 and J is TRBJ1-3, with D uncertain. Between the trimmed V and J ends, which lost 6 bases and 0 bases, there was a span of 13 bases. The germline gives CDR1 SGDLS, CDR2 YYNGEE. The CDR3 length is 15 residues. CDR3 residues: CASTITADSGNTIYF. The DNA for the CDR3 is TGTGCCAGCACAATAACAGCCGACTCTGGAAACACCATATATTTT.

The rearrangement joins TRBV3-1 (or the pseudogene TRBV3-2) to TRBJ1-3; D not certain. Trimming removed 1 base at V and 3 bases at J, with 7 bases between. From germline, CDR1 is LGHDT and CDR2 YNNKEL (reference sequence). The CDR3 length is 14 residues. The CDR3 sequence is CASSQGVVGNTIYF. CDR3 sequence (DNA): TGTGCCAGCAGCCAAGGAGTGGTTGGAAACACCATATATTTT.

The chain carries TRBV6-5 and TRBJ1-5; TRBD1 might be the D (5 bases). Per the germline V gene, CDR1 is MNHEY and CDR2 is SVGAGI. The CDR3 is made up of 15 amino acids. Trimming took 6 bases from V and 7 from J, leaving 19 bases between them. CDR3 residues: CASSRSGGFSQPQHF. The CDR3 coding sequence is TGTGCCAGCAGCCGAAGTGGGGGGTTTAGCCAGCCCCAGCATTTT.

The chain has TRBV6-1 and TRBJ2-7; D unresolved. This CDR3 spans 11 amino acids. The V gene lost 3 bases and the J gene lost 4 bases, with 4 bases spanning the gap. Germline loops: CDR1 MNHNS, CDR2 SASEGT. Here the CDR3 reads CASSDHYEQYF. For the CDR3, the DNA is TGTGCCAGCAGTGACCATTACGAGCAGTACTTC.

V usage is TRBV5-1 and J usage is TRBJ1-1; no definite D call. The CDR3 runs to 14 residues. CDR1 and CDR2 (germline): SGHRS, YFSETQ. The V end was cut by 2 bases, the J end by 4 bases, with 12 bases between. CDR3 nucleotide sequence: TGCGCCAGCAGCTTAGGTGGGCTGACCACTGAAGCTTTCTTT. Translation: CASSLGGLTTEAFF.

This chain links TRBV6-5 with TRBJ2-7, with TRBD2 matching over 10 bases. V lost 0 bases and J lost 4; bases outside the gene matches: 3. Germline V CDR1 and CDR2: MNHEY, SVGAGI. There are 15 residues in the CDR3. The CDR3 nucleotides read TGTGCCAGCAGTTACTCACTAGCGGGAAGTTACGAGCAGTACTTC. Protein product: CASSYSLAGSYEQYF.

The rearrangement joins TRBV5-1 to TRBJ2-2; the D gene is possibly TRBD1 (6 bases). Germline V gene lookup returns CDR1 SGHRS and CDR2 YFSETQ. Trimming took off 0 bases at V and 6 bases at J, with 9 bases between the two ends. This CDR3 is 14 amino acids long. CDR3 residues: CASSLVSGAGELFF. The CDR3 nucleotides read TGCGCCAGCAGCTTGGTGTCAGGGGCCGGGGAGCTGTTTTTT. Combining the CDR3 with reference TRBV5-1 and TRBJ2-2 gives the whole variable domain KAGVTQTPRYLIKTRGQQVTLSCSPISGHRSVSWYQQTPGQGLQFLFEYFSETQRNKGNFPGRFSGRQFSNSRSEMNVSTLELGDSALYLCASSLVSGAGELFFGEGSRLTVL.

The chain recombines TRBV19 with TRBJ2-1; TRBD1 matches 9 bases. The germline V gene encodes CDR1 LNHDA and CDR2 SQIVND (reference sequence). This CDR3 comprises 14 residues. Trimming took 4 bases from V and 6 from J; bases not matched to a gene: 4. The CDR3, as DNA: TGTGCCAGTAGTAAACAGGGGGCGCGCAATGAGCAGTTCTTC. As protein: CASSKQGARNEQFF.

V and J are TRBV27 and TRBJ2-7; 9 positions agree with TRBD2. Germline lookup yields CDR1 MNHEY and CDR2 SMNVEV (reference sequence). The CDR3 totals 17 residues. The J segment lost 1 base and the V segment lost 2 bases, leaving 9 bases of the junction unmatched. In DNA form, the CDR3 reads TGTGCCAGCAGTTTAAGGGCGGGAGGGCTTCGATCCTACGAGCAGTACTTC. Amino acid sequence: CASSLRAGGLRSYEQYF.

This chain uses TRBV7-9 with TRBJ2-1, with 9 bases matching TRBD1. Germline CDR1 and CDR2: SEHNR and FQNEAQ (reference sequence). The CDR3 extends over 16 amino acids. Trimming at V came to 3 bases and at J to 2 bases, leaving 5 bases not matched to a gene. DNA of the CDR3: TGTGCCAGCAGCTTCCCGGGACAGGGAACCTACAATGAGCAGTTCTTC. It codes for CASSFPGQGTYNEQFF.

The rearrangement joins TRBV19 to TRBJ2-7; 7 nucleotides match TRBD1. Germline assignment: CDR1 LNHDA and CDR2 SQIVND (reference sequence). CDR3 length: 16 amino acids. J gave up 0 bases and V 5 bases, and 10 bases lay outside the gene matches. CDR3 coding DNA: TGTGCCAGTAGTGCCAGAGGGGGCTCGAGCTCCTACGAGCAGTACTTC. Amino acid sequence: CASSARGGSSSYEQYF.

This clone was counted only a few times. The chain joins TRBV27 to TRBJ2-3, with a possible D match to TRBD2 (6 bases). This CDR3 region has 15 residues. Trimming pared 6 bases from V and 0 bases from J, leaving 13 bases between. In germline, CDR1 is MNHEY, CDR2 SMNVEV (reference sequence). The CDR3 loop reads CASSFIAASTDTQYF. CDR3 bases: TGTGCCAGCAGCTTCATAGCGGCTAGCACAGATACGCAGTATTTT.

This clone was counted a few times. The V and J genes are TRBV28 and TRBJ1-1; D is unresolved. There are 15 residues in the CDR3. CDR1 MDHEN and CDR2 SYDVKM come from the germline V gene. Trimming shortened V by 5 bases and J by 1 base, and 14 bases separated the two germline ends. The CDR3 DNA follows: TGTGCCAGCAGTCTAGGGCCTCGGGGGAACACTGAAGCTTTCTTT. Its translation is CASSLGPRGNTEAFF.

This clone has only one observation. V and J are TRBV5-4 and TRBJ1-2; perhaps TRBD1 as D (6 bases). Germline V gene sequence: CDR1 SGHNT, CDR2 YYREEE (reference sequence). The CDR3 extends over 14 amino acids. With 1 base removed from V and 6 bases from J, the gap between germline ends came to 13 bases. CDR3 sequence: CASSLRQGQDGYTF. CDR3 coding DNA: TGTGCCAGCAGCTTGAGGCAGGGGCAGGATGGCTACACCTTC.

The V and J genes are TRBV6-5 and TRBJ2-5, with 10 bases aligning to TRBD2. CDR1 and CDR2 from the germline V gene are MNHEY and SVGAGI. This CDR3 has 15 residues. The V and J ends lost 8 bases and 1 base, in that order; junction bases with no gene match: 7. The CDR3 is CASVRASGGQETQYF. The DNA of the CDR3 is TGTGCCAGCGTAAGGGCTAGCGGGGGCCAAGAGACCCAGTACTTC.

This chain joins TRBV9 and TRBJ2-7; D might be TRBD1 (6 bases). With 0 bases removed from V and 2 bases from J, the gap between germline ends came to 12 bases. CDR1 and CDR2 (germline): SGDLS, YYNGEE. The CDR3 extends over 15 amino acids. The CDR3 loop reads CASSVGGGNAYEQYF. The CDR3 DNA follows: TGTGCCAGCAGCGTAGGAGGGGGAAACGCCTACGAGCAGTACTTC.